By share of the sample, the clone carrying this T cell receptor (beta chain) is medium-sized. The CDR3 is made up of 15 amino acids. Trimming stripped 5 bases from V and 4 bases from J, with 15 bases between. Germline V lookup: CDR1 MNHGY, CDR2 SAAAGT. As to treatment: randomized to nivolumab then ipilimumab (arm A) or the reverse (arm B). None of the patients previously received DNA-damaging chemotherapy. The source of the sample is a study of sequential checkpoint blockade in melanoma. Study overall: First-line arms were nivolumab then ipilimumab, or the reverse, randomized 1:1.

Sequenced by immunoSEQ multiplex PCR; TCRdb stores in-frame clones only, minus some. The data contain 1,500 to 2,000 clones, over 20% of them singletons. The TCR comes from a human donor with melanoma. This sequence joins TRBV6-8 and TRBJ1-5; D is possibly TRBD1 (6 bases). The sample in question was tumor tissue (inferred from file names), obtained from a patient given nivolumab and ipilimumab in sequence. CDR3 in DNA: TGTGCCAGCAGTGGGGCAGGGGTAAGGAATCAGCCCCAGCATTTT. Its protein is CASSGAGVRNQPQHF.